A selection of T cell receptor beta chains follows, all from one sample in a study of blood T cell repertoires in COVID-19. Sequencing was performed with immunoSEQ multiplex PCR; in TCRdb, only in-frame clones are kept and a portion is missing. The data show 190,000 or so clones, approximately 90% seen once. Sequencing used peripheral blood. The source is a woman aged 25 to 39 with acute or convalescent COVID-19. Both conserved end residues are part of each CDR3. Fields, in order: J gene, CDR3 length, V gene, D gene, clone size, CDR3 DNA, CDR3 protein. The D gene is left open where the match is weak. Size values are once, few and many counts, or a class for expanded clones, and some rows have none.

TRBJ2-7	16	TRBV5-1	TRBD1	NA	TGCGCCAGCAGCTTTACCCCGACAGGGGAACTCTACGAGCAGTACTTC	CASSFTPTGELYEQYF
TRBJ2-3	18	TRBV3-1/TRBV3-2	NA	NA	TGTGCCAGCAGCCAAGGGGAGAACATGGGCTCTAGCACAGATACGCAGTATTTT	CASSQGENMGSSTDTQYF
TRBJ2-3	16	TRBV28	NA	NA	TGTGCCAGCAGTTTATTTGGCGGGACCTACACAGATACGCAGTATTTT	CASSLFGGTYTDTQYF
TRBJ1-1	19	TRBV11-2	NA	NA	TGTGCCAGCAGCTTAACCACTCGACAGGTCTTAACCCCGAACACTGAAGCTTTCTTT	CASSLTTRQVLTPNTEAFF
TRBJ1-2	12	TRBV7-2	NA	NA	TGTGCCAGCAGCTTGTGGGGGGTTGGCTACACCTTC	CASSLWGVGYTF
TRBJ1-1	13	TRBV19	NA	NA	TGTGCCAGTAGTATAGATCTTGACACTGAAGCTTTCTTT	CASSIDLDTEAFF
TRBJ1-3	14	TRBV2	NA	NA	TGTGCCAGCTCTAGGTGGCACTCTGGAAACACCATATATTTT	CASSRWHSGNTIYF
TRBJ1-1	13	TRBV6-4	NA	NA	TGTGCCAGCAGTAACACAGGGAACACTGAAGCTTTCTTT	CASSNTGNTEAFF
TRBJ2-7	9	TRBV10-2	TRBD2	NA	TGCGCCAGACTAGCGGGACCATTATTC	CARLAGPLF
TRBJ1-6	14	TRBV3-1/TRBV3-2	NA	NA	TGTGCCAGCGCAAACCTCGACGGGGGTTCACCCCTCCACTTT	CASANLDGGSPLHF
TRBJ2-5	15	TRBV27	TRBD1	NA	TGTGCCAGCAGTTTAGGGACAGGAGGGAGAGAGACCCAGTACTTC	CASSLGTGGRETQYF
TRBJ1-2	15	TRBV5-1	NA	NA	TGCGCCAGCAGCCCGATGGCAGGCTGGCGCTATGGCTACACCTTC	CASSPMAGWRYGYTF
TRBJ2-1	13	TRBV3-1/TRBV3-2	NA	NA	TGTGCCAGCAGCCAAGACCGAGCAGGTGAGCAGTTCTTC	CASSQDRAGEQFF
TRBJ2-7	14	TRBV7-9	NA	NA	TGTGCCAGCAGCCTCTCCTACCCCCTAGGAGAGCAGTACTTC	CASSLSYPLGEQYF
TRBJ2-4	17	TRBV15	TRBD2	few	TGTGCCACCAGCAGAGAATATGTCGGGGGACTAGCAAACATTCAGTACTTC	CATSREYVGGLANIQYF
TRBJ2-1	15	TRBV9	TRBD1	NA	TGTGCCAGCAGCGTTGGGACAGAAGCCTACAATGAGCAGTTCTTC	CASSVGTEAYNEQFF
TRBJ2-4	15	TRBV10-3	NA	NA	TGTGCCATCAGCGAGTCGGCTAGCGAGCAAAACATTCAGTACTTC	CAISESASEQNIQYF
TRBJ2-7	12	TRBV30	NA	NA	TGTGCCTGGAGCGGACAGTACTACGAGCAGTACTTC	CAWSGQYYEQYF
TRBJ2-1	14	TRBV2	NA	NA	TGTGCCAGCAGGCAGGGGGGATCCTACAATGAGCAGTTCTTC	CASRQGGSYNEQFF
TRBJ1-1	13	TRBV2	NA	once	TGTGCCAGCGACTCAGGGGTGGACACTGAAGCTTTCTTT	CASDSGVDTEAFF
TRBJ1-6	15	TRBV27	NA	NA	TGTGCCAGCAGTGTGCTGACAGGATTTAATTCACCCCTCCACTTT	CASSVLTGFNSPLHF
TRBJ1-4	13	TRBV18	NA	NA	TGTGCCAGCTCATCGGGATTTAATGAAAAACTGTTTTTT	CASSSGFNEKLFF
TRBJ2-1	15	TRBV4-2	TRBD2	NA	TGTGCCAGCAGCCAAAGAGGGAGGGCCCCAAATGAGCAGTTCTTC	CASSQRGRAPNEQFF
TRBJ2-3	16	TRBV7-9	NA	NA	TGTGCCAGCAGCCAGGGGGAGGTGATCCACACAGATACGCAGTATTTT	CASSQGEVIHTDTQYF
TRBJ2-1	15	TRBV6-6	TRBD2	NA	TGTGCCAGCAGTTACTCGACCGGACTAGTCGATGAGCAGTTCTTC	CASSYSTGLVDEQFF
TRBJ1-4	16	TRBV5-5	NA	NA	TGTGCCAGCAGCTTTCTCCGGACAGATACCAATGAAAAACTGTTTTTT	CASSFLRTDTNEKLFF
TRBJ2-7	12	TRBV10-1	NA	NA	TGCGCCAGCATAACGAAAGCTGAGGAGCAGTACTTC	CASITKAEEQYF
TRBJ1-3	16	TRBV18	NA	NA	TGTGCCAGCTCACCTCTGCAGTTTTCCTCTGGAAACACCATATATTTT	CASSPLQFSSGNTIYF
TRBJ2-7	13	TRBV23-1	TRBD2	NA	TGCGCCAGCAGATCCCCGGGGGGGCAAGAGCAGTACTTC	CASRSPGGQEQYF
TRBJ1-2	16	TRBV12-5	NA	NA	TGTGCTAGTGGTTTGGCATCGACAGGTCGTGAGGAAGGCTACACCTTC	CASGLASTGREEGYTF
TRBJ2-6	17	TRBV5-1	TRBD1	NA	TGCGCCAGCAGCTTGGCCGGACAGGGCTCTGGGGCCAACGTCCTGACTTTC	CASSLAGQGSGANVLTF
TRBJ1-2	13	TRBV6-5	TRBD1	NA	TGTGCCAGCAGTAGGACAGGGGGCCATGGCTACACCTTC	CASSRTGGHGYTF
TRBJ2-2	13	TRBV7-9	NA	NA	TGTGCCAGCAGCTTCAGTCAGCGAGGGGAGCTGTTTTTT	CASSFSQRGELFF
TRBJ2-1	13	TRBV30	NA	NA	TGTGCCCTCGACAGAGACTCCTACAATGAGCAGTTCTTC	CALDRDSYNEQFF
TRBJ2-1	14	TRBV1	NA	NA	TGCACCAGCAAGTGCGGGAGGGCCAACAATGAGCAGTTCTTC	CTSKCGRANNEQFF
TRBJ2-7	13	TRBV7-9	NA	NA	TGTGCCAGCAGCCAGGACATTAGCTACGAGCAGTACTTC	CASSQDISYEQYF
TRBJ2-1	14	TRBV6-1	NA	NA	TGTGCCAGCAGTGAGGGGGGTTCCTACAATGAGCAGTTCTTC	CASSEGGSYNEQFF
TRBJ1-5	13	TRBV27	TRBD1	few	TGTGCCAGCGGGATGGGACAGGGGGACTTCCAGCATTTT	CASGMGQGDFQHF
TRBJ1-6	14	TRBV5-1	TRBD1	NA	TGCGCCAGCAGCAGCGGACAGGTGGATTCACCCCTCCACTTT	CASSSGQVDSPLHF
TRBJ1-5	14	TRBV10-3	NA	NA	TGTGCCATCAGTGATCAAGCAGGAAGTCAGCCCCAGCATTTT	CAISDQAGSQPQHF
TRBJ2-5	14	TRBV7-2	NA	NA	TGTGCCAGCAGCTTAGGCGGGACAGAAGAGACCCAGTACTTC	CASSLGGTEETQYF
TRBJ2-1	14	TRBV28	NA	NA	TGTGCCAGCAGTTTAATCGGGACCTACAATGAGCAGTTCTTC	CASSLIGTYNEQFF
TRBJ2-1	14	TRBV19	NA	NA	TGTGCCAGTAGTATCGTGATCCAGGGCAATGAGCAGTTCTTC	CASSIVIQGNEQFF
TRBJ1-3	13	TRBV19	TRBD1	NA	TGTGCCTCCGGGACAGGCGATGGAAACACCATATATTTT	CASGTGDGNTIYF
TRBJ2-1	13	TRBV29-1	TRBD1	NA	TGCAGCGTTGGACAGGGTAATTACAATGAGCAGTTCTTC	CSVGQGNYNEQFF
TRBJ1-5	16	TRBV5-1	TRBD1	NA	TGCGCCAGCAGCTTTTCCCCGGGACAGGGACCGCAGCCCCAGCATTTT	CASSFSPGQGPQPQHF
TRBJ2-5	15	TRBV28	NA	NA	TGTGCCAGCACCCCTATAGGCCGGGAACAAGAGACCCAGTACTTC	CASTPIGREQETQYF
TRBJ1-5	15	TRBV12-5	NA	NA	TGTGCTAGTGGGCCTCTAGGGACTCTCAATCAGCCCCAGCATTTT	CASGPLGTLNQPQHF
TRBJ1-4	15	TRBV5-1	TRBD1	NA	TGCGCCAGCACGTCAGGGGGGAGCGCCGAAGGAAAACTGTTTTTT	CASTSGGSAEGKLFF